Each of the 22 T cell receptor beta chains below was sequenced from the same sample in a study of blood T cell repertoires in COVID-19. Sequencing was performed with immunoSEQ multiplex PCR; in TCRdb, only in-frame clones are kept and a portion is missing. Here the sample spans fewer than 90,000 clones, over 65% being singletons. The source material was peripheral blood. Receptors were obtained from a human donor in a cohort sampled during active COVID-19.

There are a few counts of this clone. This chain connects TRBV5-1 to TRBJ1-2, with 9 bases fitting TRBD1. Trimming removed 3 bases from V and 6 bases from J; junction bases left unmatched: 12. Germline V gene data show CDR1 as SGHRS and CDR2 as YFSETQ. CDR3 size: 16 residues. The CDR3 spells CASSWTGTGKMDGYTF. The CDR3 coding sequence is TGCGCCAGCAGCTGGACTGGGACAGGGAAGATGGATGGCTACACCTTC.

V is TRBV29-1 and J is TRBJ2-3; possibly TRBD2 for D (6 bases). Per germline, CDR1 SQVTM and CDR2 ANQGSEA. V lost 7 bases and J lost 8, with 19 bases in between. The CDR3 covers 13 residues. The CDR3 protein is CSGAGTAGGTQYF. As DNA, the CDR3 is TGCAGCGGTGCGGGGACCGCAGGAGGTACGCAGTATTTT.

The chain combines TRBV18 with TRBJ2-2; 13 bases match TRBD2. CDR3 length equals 17 residues. In germline, CDR1 is KGHSH, CDR2 LQKENI. Trimming cost V 6 bases and J 7 bases; bases outside gene matches: 11. The CDR3 coding sequence is TGTGCCAGCTCCCCAACTAGCGGGAGGGCCGTCGGCGGGGAGCTGTTTTTT. Translation gives CASSPTSGRAVGGELFF.

The V call is TRBV11-3, the J call TRBJ2-5, with D possibly TRBD2 on 6 matching bases. Germline V lookup: CDR1 SGHNT, CDR2 YENEEA. The CDR3 contains 15 residues. The germline V and J ends were trimmed by 1 base and 1 base, with 10 bases remaining between them. This CDR3 is CASSLGAGIQETQYF. CDR3 in DNA: TGTGCCAGCAGCTTAGGTGCGGGGATCCAAGAGACCCAGTACTTC. The entire variable domain, with the rest obtained from reference TRBV11-3 and TRBJ2-5, is as follows: EAGVVQSPRYKIIEKKQPVAFWCNPISGHNTLYWYLQNLGQGPELLIRYENEEAVDDSQLPKDRFSAERLKGVDSTLKIQPAELGDSAVYLCASSLGAGIQETQYFGPGTRLLVL.

The V gene is TRBV7-8, the J gene TRBJ1-5; tentatively, D is TRBD1 (5 bases). Trimming left V 1 base short and J 6 bases short, with 13 bases between. The CDR3 is made up of 15 amino acids. Per germline, CDR1 SGHVS and CDR2 FQNEAQ. In DNA, the CDR3 is TGTGCCAGCAGCTTAGTATTGCCCGGGGGTCAGCCCCAGCATTTT. It translates to CASSLVLPGGQPQHF.

The chain combines TRBV19 with TRBJ2-3; D is perhaps TRBD1 (6 bases). The CDR3 covers 16 residues. V lost 5 bases to trimming and J lost 0 bases, with 15 bases between them. CDR1 is LNHDA and CDR2 is SQIVND in the germline V gene (reference sequence). The CDR3 spells CASSPVQGSSTDTQYF. In DNA form, the CDR3 reads TGTGCCAGTAGTCCAGTACAGGGTTCGAGCACAGATACGCAGTATTTT.

This clone was counted a few times. The CDR3 here is CASSLGLAPSNEQFF. The CDR3 nucleotides are TGTGCCAGCAGCTTAGGACTAGCGCCCTCCAATGAGCAGTTCTTC. The chain joins TRBV7-2 to TRBJ2-1, with TRBD2 matching 8 bases. The CDR3 has 15 amino acids. J was trimmed by 6 bases and V by 1 base; bases with no gene match: 5. Germline V CDR1 and CDR2: SGHTA, FQGNSA. Together with reference TRBV7-2 and TRBJ2-1, the CDR3 gives the full variable domain: GAGVSQSPSNKVTEKGKDVELRCDPISGHTALYWYRQSLGQGLEFLIYFQGNSAPDKSGLPSDRFSAERTGGSVSTLTIQRTQQEDSAVYLCASSLGLAPSNEQFFGPGTRLTVL.

This clone was seen only a few times. The V and J genes are TRBV7-6 and TRBJ2-1; 9 nucleotides line up with TRBD2. CDR3 length equals 15 residues. In germline, CDR1 is SGHVS, CDR2 FNYEAQ. Unmatched junction bases numbered 7, after V lost 3 bases and J lost 7 bases. CDR3 residues: CASSLMGGRGNEQFF. The CDR3 nucleotides read TGTGCCAGCAGCTTGATGGGCGGGAGGGGGAATGAGCAGTTCTTC.

This clone was recorded a few times. CDR3 DNA sequence: TGTGCCAGCAGGGGCATGGACAGGGGGGACTCTGGGGCCAACGTCCTGACTTTC. It yields the protein CASRGMDRGDSGANVLTF. The chain recombines TRBV25-1 with TRBJ2-6; 10 bases match TRBD1. Trimming took 6 bases from V and 0 from J; bases not matched to a gene: 8. CDR1 is MGHDK and CDR2 is SYGVNS in the germline V gene. The CDR3 covers 18 residues.

This clone was detected only once. The chain is built from TRBV19 and TRBJ2-2; 8 bases match TRBD2. The trim removed 6 bases at V and 6 bases at J, leaving 6 bases unmatched. Germline assignment: CDR1 LNHDA and CDR2 SQIVND (reference sequence). The CDR3 is 14 amino acids. CDR3 in amino acids: CASRSGREAGELFF. The CDR3 bases are TGTGCCAGTAGAAGCGGGCGGGAGGCCGGGGAGCTGTTTTTT.

This clone was observed a single time. V and J are TRBV6-2 or TRBV6-3 and TRBJ2-7; tentative D call: TRBD1 (6 bases). V was cut by 6 bases and J by 3 bases, with 9 bases left in between. The CDR3 runs to 12 residues. The germline V gene has CDR1 MNHEY and CDR2 SVGEGT. The CDR3 nucleotides are TGTGCCAGCAGCCACAGGGTCTACGAGCAGTACTTC. It specifies CASSHRVYEQYF.

On this clone itself: Distinct nucleotide sequences in the sample also encode this CDR3. This chain uses TRBV29-1 with TRBJ2-7; 8 nucleotides match TRBD1. The J segment lost 7 bases and the V segment lost 4 bases, leaving 6 bases of the junction unmatched. The CDR3 spans 12 residues. The germline V gene has CDR1 SQVTM and CDR2 ANQGSEA. The CDR3: CSVGRGRWEQYF. The CDR3 DNA reads as TGCAGCGTTGGCAGGGGGCGCTGGGAGCAGTACTTC.

J is TRBJ2-1 and V is TRBV11-2; D is unclear. Trimming pared 5 bases from V and 1 base from J, leaving 12 bases between. In germline, CDR1 is SGHAT, CDR2 FQNNGV. The CDR3 spans 15 residues. The CDR3: CASSERGRSYNEQFF. The DNA for the CDR3 is TGTGCCAGCAGCGAGAGAGGCCGTTCCTACAATGAGCAGTTCTTC.

The J gene is TRBJ1-5, the V gene TRBV6-2 or TRBV6-3; maybe TRBD1 (5 bases). V shed 5 bases and J shed 1 base, with 12 bases lying between them. This CDR3 comprises 15 residues. Germline lookup yields CDR1 MNHEY and CDR2 SVGEGT. CDR3 nucleotide sequence: TGTGCCAGCAGTCGCGACAGTCTAAGCAATCAGCCCCAGCATTTT. This gives the protein CASSRDSLSNQPQHF.

This chain connects TRBV7-6 to TRBJ2-1; TRBD2 matches at 11 bases. The CDR3 spans 14 residues. The germline gives CDR1 SGHVS, CDR2 FNYEAQ. The J segment lost 9 bases and the V segment lost 6 bases, leaving 7 bases of the junction unmatched. CDR3 protein: CASSSSGRLGEQFF. Here the CDR3 DNA reads TGTGCCAGCAGTTCTAGCGGGAGGTTAGGTGAGCAGTTCTTC.

This clone was seen a single time. The chain joins TRBV5-4 to TRBJ2-3; 11 bases are a match to TRBD2. The CDR3 sequence is 18 residues long. CDR1 is SGHNT, CDR2 YYREEE, per germline (reference sequence). Losses at the gene ends were 4 bases for V and 2 bases for J; bases not matched to a gene: 12. The DNA of the CDR3 is TGTGCCAGCAGCATCTATCCGGGACTAGCGGTGACCACAGATACGCAGTATTTT. Its translation: CASSIYPGLAVTTDTQYF.

The chain links TRBV7-2 to TRBJ1-2; 7 bases map to TRBD1. CDR1 is SGHTA, CDR2 FQGNSA, per germline. The CDR3 extends over 16 amino acids. Trimming removed 5 bases from V and 4 bases from J; junction bases left unmatched: 13. DNA for the CDR3: TGTGCCAGCAGCGACGTGATGACAGGGTTCGGCTATGGCTACACCTTC. Translated: CASSDVMTGFGYGYTF.

This rearrangement joins TRBV6-1 to TRBJ2-3; TRBD1 is a possible D gene (6 bases). The germline gives CDR1 MNHNS, CDR2 SASEGT. V was pared by 4 bases and J by 3 bases, with 29 bases between. The CDR3 has 20 residues. CDR3 sequence: CASSAVPSRNYRVGTDTQYF. The CDR3 DNA is TGTGCCAGCAGTGCGGTCCCGTCCCGTAACTACAGGGTGGGAACAGATACGCAGTATTTT.

The rearrangement joins TRBV2 to TRBJ2-1; D unclear. This CDR3 contains 14 residues. Looked up from germline, CDR1 is SNHLY and CDR2 is FYNNEI. The V end was cut by 1 base, the J end by 9 bases, with 13 bases between. The CDR3 DNA reads TGTGCCAGCAGTGAAGTTGGGCCGACCGGTGAGCAGTTCTTC. Residues: CASSEVGPTGEQFF.

The V gene is TRBV19, the J gene TRBJ2-1, with D possibly matching TRBD2 (5 bases). The ends were cut back, 7 bases at V and 6 bases at J, with 7 bases in the middle. Germline V gene data show CDR1 as LNHDA and CDR2 as SQIVND (reference sequence). The CDR3 extends over 11 amino acids. CDR3 region: CASTGSNEQFF. CDR3 sequence (DNA): TGTGCCAGTACGGGGAGCAATGAGCAGTTCTTC.

The chain combines TRBV4-1 with TRBJ1-4; 7 bases line up with TRBD1. The CDR3 spans 16 residues. The germline gives CDR1 MGHRA, CDR2 YSYEKL. After removal of 0 bases from V and 8 bases from J, the junction contained 9 bases not matched to a gene. The chain's CDR3 is CASSQEDVGGGEKLFF. CDR3 DNA: TGCGCCAGCAGCCAAGAAGACGTAGGGGGCGGGGAAAAACTGTTTTTT.

The chain uses TRBV28 and TRBJ2-7; 12 bases match TRBD1. Germline-derived CDR1 and CDR2 are MDHEN and SYDVKM. Trimming removed 6 bases from V and 7 bases from J; junction bases left unmatched: 4. CDR3 length: 13 residues. CDR3 nucleotide sequence: TGTGCCAGCAGGGGACAGGGGGCATGGGAGCAGTACTTC. It is translated as CASRGQGAWEQYF. The complete variable domain, with remaining parts taken from reference TRBV28 and TRBJ2-7, reads DVKVTQSSRYLVKRTGEKVFLECVQDMDHENMFWYRQDPGLGLRLIYFSYDVKMKEKGDIPEGYSVSREKKERFSLILESASTNQTSMYLCASRGQGAWEQYFGPGTRLTVT.